This T cell receptor beta chain was retrieved from a study of human T cells and chemical hapten exposure. Time point in this sample: patch test 1, 2 weeks after DPC sensitization. Treatment given: therapeutic diphenylcyclopropenone sensitization with weekly scalp DPC. The sample holds a few counts of this clonotype. Its antigen is not identified. TCRdb itself ran the RACE reads through MiXCR, one entry per CDR3 protein. The sample lists under 65,000 distinct CDR3 sequences, 8% to 9.5% occurring once. Study-level points and caveats: TCRs exceeding 1 in 1000 frequency stayed unchanged with DPC sensitization. Expanded TCR counts at PT1 were positively correlated with the patch test score.

Trimming removed 4 bases at V and 1 base at J, with 5 bases between. The CDR3 has 14 amino acids. Germline-derived CDR1 and CDR2 are SNHLY and FYNNEI. The sample consisted of whole blood, taken in connection with sensitization to the hapten diphenylcyclopropenone (DPC). The chain recombines TRBV2 with TRBJ1-6; unclear D gene. This TCR was sampled from a woman aged 45-59 years with alopecia areata. Some clones in this sample may be carry-over from other donors' samples. The CDR3 DNA reads TGTGCCAGCAGTGGGGTATCCTATAATTCACCCCTCCACTTT. Its protein is CASSGVSYNSPLHF.